A selection of T cell receptor beta chains follows, all from one sample in a study of stem cell transplantation in POMP-related autoinflammatory disease. Sequencing used immunoSEQ multiplex PCR; TCRdb keeps in-frame clones, though not all of them. The table has tens of thousands of clones, approximately 91% seen once; the top ten hold around 0.72%. Sequencing was performed on CD4+ T cells from PBMCs, taken after stem cell transplantation. These receptors came from a human patient with POMP-related autoinflammation and immune dysregulation (PRAID). Some T cells may be provided by the graft donor. The CDR3 runs from the conserved cysteine through the conserved F or W. A D gene is named only where the DNA matches it firmly. Expanded clones are given a class, and other clones once, few, many or no size at all.

D | J | size | V | DNA | CDR3
NA | TRBJ2-7 | NA | TRBV11-2 | TGTGCCAGCAGCCTCAGGGCCCACCCCACCTACGAGCAGTACTTC | CASSLRAHPTYEQYF
NA | TRBJ2-2 | NA | TRBV6-5 | TGTGCCAGCACCCCCAGGACCGGGGAGCTGTTTTTT | CASTPRTGELFF
TRBD1 | TRBJ2-1 | NA | TRBV5-1 | TGCGCCAGCAGCTTGGGACAGGGGAGCTACAATGAGCAGTTCTTC | CASSLGQGSYNEQFF
NA | TRBJ1-1 | NA | TRBV12-3/TRBV12-4 | TGTGCCAGCAGTTTTTCACGGAACACTGAAGCTTTCTTT | CASSFSRNTEAFF
TRBD1 | TRBJ2-5 | NA | TRBV7-9 | TGTGCCAGCAGCCCCACGACAGGGGAAGAGACCCAGTACTTC | CASSPTTGEETQYF
TRBD1 | TRBJ1-5 | NA | TRBV3-1/TRBV3-2 | TGTGCCAGCAGCCATGGGACAGGGCGCAATCAGCCCCAGCATTTT | CASSHGTGRNQPQHF
NA | TRBJ2-1 | NA | TRBV7-8 | TGTGCCAGCAGCTTTAAGGGGGATGAGCAGTTCTTC | CASSFKGDEQFF
TRBD2 | TRBJ2-7 | NA | TRBV5-1 | TGCGCCAGCAGCTCCCGGCTGGGGGGGTCCTACGAGCAGTACTTC | CASSSRLGGSYEQYF
TRBD1 | TRBJ1-5 | NA | TRBV30 | TGTGCCTGGAGGGAGACCGGGACAGGGCTAATTAATCAGCCCCAGCATTTT | CAWRETGTGLINQPQHF
NA | TRBJ2-3 | NA | TRBV24-1 | TGTGCCACCAGTGAGTGGGATGGTGAAAAAGCAGATACGCAGTATTTT | CATSEWDGEKADTQYF
TRBD1 | TRBJ2-5 | NA | TRBV6-6 | TGTGCCAGCAGTCAGGACAGGGGGCGGGAGACCCAGTACTTC | CASSQDRGRETQYF
NA | TRBJ1-6 | NA | TRBV6-1 | TGTGCCAGCAGTGAAGAGGGCAGTAGAGGGTTTTCCGGTAATTCACCCCTCCACTTT | CASSEEGSRGFSGNSPLHF
TRBD1 | TRBJ2-7 | NA | TRBV30 | TGTGCCTGGAGTGGTTCCTTGGACAGGTACTACGAGCAGTACTTC | CAWSGSLDRYYEQYF
TRBD1 | TRBJ1-2 | few | TRBV19 | TGTGCCAGTAACCCCCGGGACAGGGTCTATGGCTACACCTTC | CASNPRDRVYGYTF
NA | TRBJ2-7 | NA | TRBV7-6 | TGTGCCAGCAGCTTAGCCGCTAGGATGGAGTACGAGCAGTACTTC | CASSLAARMEYEQYF
NA | TRBJ2-1 | once | TRBV5-6 | TGTGCCAGCAGCTTGGTGGGGGTAGAGCAGTTCTTC | CASSLVGVEQFF
TRBD1 | TRBJ2-7 | NA | TRBV6-5 | TGTGCCAGCAGTCCGGACAGGGGCGAGCAGTACTTC | CASSPDRGEQYF
NA | TRBJ1-1 | NA | TRBV15 | TGTGCCACCAGCCTGGACACTGAAGCTTTCTTT | CATSLDTEAFF
NA | TRBJ2-7 | NA | TRBV29-1 | TGCAGCGTTGAACCCGCAGGGGTAGGGGAACTCGAGCAGTACTTC | CSVEPAGVGELEQYF
TRBD2 | TRBJ2-3 | NA | TRBV5-1 | TGCGCCAGCAATGGGGGGACTAGCGGATTTTTTAGCACAGATACGCAGTATTTT | CASNGGTSGFFSTDTQYF
TRBD1 | TRBJ1-1 | NA | TRBV5-5 | TGTGCCAGCAGCTCCTTAGGGGACAGGGGCTCTGAAGCTTTCTTT | CASSSLGDRGSEAFF
TRBD1 | TRBJ2-7 | NA | TRBV5-8 | TGTGCCAGCAGCCGCCGGGACAGGGCGCTCCCCTTC | CASSRRDRALPF
NA | TRBJ2-7 | NA | TRBV5-1 | TGCGCCAGCAGCTTGGCGGGAACCCCCTACGAGCAGTACTTC | CASSLAGTPYEQYF
TRBD1 | TRBJ1-4 | NA | TRBV5-1 | TGCGCCAGCAGCACAACGCCGGGACAGCCTAATGAAAAACTGTTTTTT | CASSTTPGQPNEKLFF
NA | TRBJ1-5 | NA | TRBV27 | TGTGCCAGCAGTTTGGAAGCGGATCAGCCCCAGCATTTT | CASSLEADQPQHF
TRBD1 | TRBJ2-5 | NA | TRBV3-1/TRBV3-2 | TGTGCCAGCAGCCAGCGGGACAGGGTAAAGAAGACCCAGTACTTC | CASSQRDRVKKTQYF
NA | TRBJ2-6 | NA | TRBV5-6 | TGTGCCAGCAGCTTGGGTGGGGCTGGGGCCAACGTCCTGACTTTC | CASSLGGAGANVLTF
NA | TRBJ2-7 | NA | TRBV5-4 | TGTGCCAGCAGCTTGGGGCAGGGTGGCTACGAGCAGTACTTC | CASSLGQGGYEQYF
NA | TRBJ1-6 | NA | TRBV28 | TGTGCCAGCAGCCCAGGTGGGGGCGGGGGGCCCAATTCACCCCTCCACTTT | CASSPGGGGGPNSPLHF
NA | TRBJ2-7 | NA | TRBV24-1 | TGTGCCACCAGTGATCCCGGGACAATCGGGAACGAGCAGTACTTC | CATSDPGTIGNEQYF
TRBD1 | TRBJ1-2 | NA | TRBV10-2 | TGCGCCAGCAGTGGGGGACAGGGGGCGCGGGGCTACACCTTC | CASSGGQGARGYTF
NA | TRBJ1-1 | NA | TRBV25-1 | TGTGCCAGCAGTGCCCTTGGGGGGGGGTCTGAAGCTTTCTTT | CASSALGGGSEAFF
NA | TRBJ2-1 | once | TRBV7-9 | TGTGCCAGCAGCTACACAGTGACGGGGGTCGGCAATGAGCAGTTCTTC | CASSYTVTGVGNEQFF
TRBD1 | TRBJ2-7 | NA | TRBV28 | TGTGCCAGCAGCTTGGGACAGGCAGTTTTATATGGCGAGCAGTACTTC | CASSLGQAVLYGEQYF
NA | TRBJ1-2 | NA | TRBV19 | TGTGCCAGTAGAACGGGACCGGGACATGGCTACACCTTC | CASRTGPGHGYTF
NA | TRBJ2-2 | NA | TRBV10-3 | TGTGCCATCAGTGAAGACACCGGGGAGCTGTTTTTT | CAISEDTGELFF
TRBD1 | TRBJ1-2 | NA | TRBV19 | TGTGCCACCCTGGACAGGGGACTAGCTAACTATGGCTACACCTTC | CATLDRGLANYGYTF
TRBD2 | TRBJ2-5 | few | TRBV3-1/TRBV3-2 | TGTGCCAGCAGCCAAGACCTTCGGGGGGGCCTGCAGACCCAGTACTTC | CASSQDLRGGLQTQYF
TRBD1 | TRBJ2-2 | NA | TRBV25-1 | TGTGCCAGCAGTGAAGGACAGGCAAACACCGGGGAGCTGTTTTTT | CASSEGQANTGELFF
TRBD1 | TRBJ2-5 | once | TRBV5-1 | TGCGCCAGCAGCCAGGGACAGGGGGCTCAAGAGACCCAGTACTTC | CASSQGQGAQETQYF